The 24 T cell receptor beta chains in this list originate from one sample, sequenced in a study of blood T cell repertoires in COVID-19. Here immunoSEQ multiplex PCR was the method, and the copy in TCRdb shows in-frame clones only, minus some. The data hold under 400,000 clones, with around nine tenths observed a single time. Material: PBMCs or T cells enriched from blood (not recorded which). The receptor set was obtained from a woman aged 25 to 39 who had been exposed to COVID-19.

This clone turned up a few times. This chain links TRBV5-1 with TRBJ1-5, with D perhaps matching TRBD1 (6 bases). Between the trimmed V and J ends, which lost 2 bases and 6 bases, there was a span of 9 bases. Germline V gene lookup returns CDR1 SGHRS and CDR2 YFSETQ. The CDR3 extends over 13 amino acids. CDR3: CASSFGGAQPQHF. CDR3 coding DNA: TGCGCCAGCAGCTTTGGGGGGGCTCAGCCCCAGCATTTT.

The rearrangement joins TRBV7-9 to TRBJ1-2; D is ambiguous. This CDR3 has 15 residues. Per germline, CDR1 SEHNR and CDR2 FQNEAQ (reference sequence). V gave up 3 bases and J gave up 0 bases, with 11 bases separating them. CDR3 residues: CASSFSSGANYGYTF. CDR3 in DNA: TGTGCCAGCAGCTTTTCTTCCGGGGCTAACTATGGCTACACCTTC.

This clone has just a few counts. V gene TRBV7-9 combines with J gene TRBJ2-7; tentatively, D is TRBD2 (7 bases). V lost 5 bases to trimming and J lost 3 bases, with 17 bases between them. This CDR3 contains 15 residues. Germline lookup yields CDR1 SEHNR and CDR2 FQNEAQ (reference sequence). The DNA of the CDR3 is TGTGCCAGCAGCACCACGCGGGGGCCTCGCTACGAGCAGTACTTC. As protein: CASSTTRGPRYEQYF.

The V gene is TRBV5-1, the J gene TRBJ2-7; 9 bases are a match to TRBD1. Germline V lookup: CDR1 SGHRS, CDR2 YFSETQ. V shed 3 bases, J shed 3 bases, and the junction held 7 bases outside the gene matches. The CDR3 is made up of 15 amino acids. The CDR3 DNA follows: TGCGCCAGCAGCTGGGGACAGGGTAGGGGCTACGAGCAGTACTTC. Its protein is CASSWGQGRGYEQYF.

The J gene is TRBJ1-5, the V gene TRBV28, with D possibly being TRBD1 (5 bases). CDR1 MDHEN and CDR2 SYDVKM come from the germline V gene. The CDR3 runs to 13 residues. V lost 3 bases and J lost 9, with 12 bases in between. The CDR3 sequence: CASSFGHPRPQHF. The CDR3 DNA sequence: TGTGCCAGCAGTTTCGGACACCCCCGGCCCCAGCATTTT.

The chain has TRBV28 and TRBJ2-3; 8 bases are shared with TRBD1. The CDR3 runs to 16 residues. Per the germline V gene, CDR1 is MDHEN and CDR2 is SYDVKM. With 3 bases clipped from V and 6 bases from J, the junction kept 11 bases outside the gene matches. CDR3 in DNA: TGTGCCAGCAGTTTTGGTCTCGGACAGGGCAGGGATACGCAGTATTTT. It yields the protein CASSFGLGQGRDTQYF.

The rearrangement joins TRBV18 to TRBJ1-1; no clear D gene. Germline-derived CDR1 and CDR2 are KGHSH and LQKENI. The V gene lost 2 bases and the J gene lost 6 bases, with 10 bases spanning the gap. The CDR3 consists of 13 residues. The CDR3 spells CASSPMTDSEAFF. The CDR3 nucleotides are TGTGCCAGCTCACCAATGACGGACTCTGAAGCTTTCTTT.

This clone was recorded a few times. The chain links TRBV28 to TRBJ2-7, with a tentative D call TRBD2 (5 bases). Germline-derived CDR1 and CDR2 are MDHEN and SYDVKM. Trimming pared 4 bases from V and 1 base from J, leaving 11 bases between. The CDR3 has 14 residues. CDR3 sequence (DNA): TGTGCCAGCAGTTCCGGGAAAGTTTCCTACGAGCAGTACTTC. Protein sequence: CASSSGKVSYEQYF.

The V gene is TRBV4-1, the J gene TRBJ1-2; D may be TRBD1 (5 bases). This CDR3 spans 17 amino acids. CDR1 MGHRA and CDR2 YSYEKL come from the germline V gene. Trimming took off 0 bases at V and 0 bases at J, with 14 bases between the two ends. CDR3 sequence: CASSQDPRDLANYGYTF. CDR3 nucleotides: TGCGCCAGCAGCCAAGACCCCAGGGACTTAGCTAACTATGGCTACACCTTC.

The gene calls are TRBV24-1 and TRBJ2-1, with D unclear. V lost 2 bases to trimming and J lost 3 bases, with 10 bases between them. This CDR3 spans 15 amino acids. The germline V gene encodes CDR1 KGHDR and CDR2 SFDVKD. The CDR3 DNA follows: TGTGCCACCAGTGATTCTAGGCCCCACTACAATGAGCAGTTCTTC. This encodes CATSDSRPHYNEQFF.

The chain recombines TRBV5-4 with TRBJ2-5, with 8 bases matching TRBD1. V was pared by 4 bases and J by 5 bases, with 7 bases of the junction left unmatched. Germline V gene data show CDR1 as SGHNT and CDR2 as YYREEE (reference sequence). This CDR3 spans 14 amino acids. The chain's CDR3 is CASSQGAIGETQYF. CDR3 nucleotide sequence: TGTGCCAGCAGCCAGGGGGCGATAGGGGAGACCCAGTACTTC.

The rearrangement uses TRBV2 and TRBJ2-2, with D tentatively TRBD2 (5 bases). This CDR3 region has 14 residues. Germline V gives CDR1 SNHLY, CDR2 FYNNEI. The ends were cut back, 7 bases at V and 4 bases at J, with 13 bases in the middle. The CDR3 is CASTGLRGTGELFF. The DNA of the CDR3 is TGTGCCAGCACAGGCCTCCGGGGCACCGGGGAGCTGTTTTTT.

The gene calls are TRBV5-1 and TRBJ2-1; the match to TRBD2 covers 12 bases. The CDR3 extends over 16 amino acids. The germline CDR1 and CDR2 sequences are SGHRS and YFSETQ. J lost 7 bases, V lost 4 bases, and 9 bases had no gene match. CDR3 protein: CASSRRLAGASNEQFF. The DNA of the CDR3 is TGCGCCAGCAGCCGCAGACTAGCGGGAGCGAGTAATGAGCAGTTCTTC. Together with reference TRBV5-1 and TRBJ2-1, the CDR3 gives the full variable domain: KAGVTQTPRYLIKTRGQQVTLSCSPISGHRSVSWYQQTPGQGLQFLFEYFSETQRNKGNFPGRFSGRQFSNSRSEMNVSTLELGDSALYLCASSRRLAGASNEQFFGPGTRLTVL.

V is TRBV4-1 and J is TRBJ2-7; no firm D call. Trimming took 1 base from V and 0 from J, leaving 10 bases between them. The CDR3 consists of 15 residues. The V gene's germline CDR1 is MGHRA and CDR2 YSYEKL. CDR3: CASSQAAVDSYEQYF. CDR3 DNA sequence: TGCGCCAGCAGCCAAGCGGCGGTGGACTCCTACGAGCAGTACTTC.

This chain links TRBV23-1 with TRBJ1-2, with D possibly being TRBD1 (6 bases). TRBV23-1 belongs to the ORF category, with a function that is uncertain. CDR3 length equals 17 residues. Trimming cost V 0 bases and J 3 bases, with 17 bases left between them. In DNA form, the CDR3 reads TGCGCCAGCAGTCAATCGAAGGGAGGGGGGCCCCACTATGGCTACACCTTC. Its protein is CASSQSKGGGPHYGYTF.

The CDR3 DNA is TGTGCCAGCAGTTTATACGGGGGAGGCTCTGGAAACACCATATATTTT. Protein product: CASSLYGGGSGNTIYF. The chain has TRBV27 and TRBJ1-3, with D possibly matching TRBD1 (5 bases). The CDR3 loop spans 16 amino acids. V shed 1 base and J shed 0 bases, with 10 bases lying between them. CDR1 is MNHEY, CDR2 SMNVEV, per germline (reference sequence).

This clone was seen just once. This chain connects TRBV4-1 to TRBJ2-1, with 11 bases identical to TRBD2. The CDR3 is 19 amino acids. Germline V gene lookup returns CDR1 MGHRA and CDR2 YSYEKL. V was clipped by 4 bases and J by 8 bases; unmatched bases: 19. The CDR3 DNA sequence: TGCGCCAGCAGCCCGACTAGCGGGGAAGGGGACACATTGGGCCATGAGCAGTTCTTC. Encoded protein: CASSPTSGEGDTLGHEQFF.

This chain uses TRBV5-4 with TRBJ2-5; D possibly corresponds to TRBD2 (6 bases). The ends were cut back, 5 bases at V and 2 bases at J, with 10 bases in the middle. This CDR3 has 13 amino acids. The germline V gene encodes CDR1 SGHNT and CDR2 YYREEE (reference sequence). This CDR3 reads CASRASAQETQYF. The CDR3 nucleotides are TGTGCCAGCAGAGCTAGCGCTCAAGAGACCCAGTACTTC.

As DNA, the CDR3 is TGTGCCAGCAGTAGCAGGGGGCGAGGCTCCTACGAGCAGTACTTC. Translating it yields CASSSRGRGSYEQYF. The chain couples TRBV28 to TRBJ2-7; TRBD1 aligns across 8 bases. In germline, CDR1 is MDHEN, CDR2 SYDVKM. The length of the CDR3 is 15 residues. With 5 bases clipped from V and 0 bases from J, the junction kept 6 bases outside the gene matches.

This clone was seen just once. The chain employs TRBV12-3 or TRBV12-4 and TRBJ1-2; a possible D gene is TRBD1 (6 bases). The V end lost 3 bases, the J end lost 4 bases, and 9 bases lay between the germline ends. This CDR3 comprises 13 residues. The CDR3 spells CASSFGGAYGYTF. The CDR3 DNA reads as TGTGCCAGCAGTTTTGGGGGGGCCTATGGCTACACCTTC.

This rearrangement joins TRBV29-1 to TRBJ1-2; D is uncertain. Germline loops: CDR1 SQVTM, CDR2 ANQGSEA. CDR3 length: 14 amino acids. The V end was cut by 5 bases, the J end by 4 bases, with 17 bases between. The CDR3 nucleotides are TGCAGCGTTACCCATTATTCGGGAGCCTATGGCTACACCTTC. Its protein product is CSVTHYSGAYGYTF.

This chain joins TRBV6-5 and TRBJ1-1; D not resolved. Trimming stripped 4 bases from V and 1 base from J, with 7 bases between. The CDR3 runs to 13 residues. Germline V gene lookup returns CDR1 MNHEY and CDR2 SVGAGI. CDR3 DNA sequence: TGTGCCAGCAGTTTAGCAAGGAACACTGAAGCTTTCTTT. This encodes CASSLARNTEAFF.

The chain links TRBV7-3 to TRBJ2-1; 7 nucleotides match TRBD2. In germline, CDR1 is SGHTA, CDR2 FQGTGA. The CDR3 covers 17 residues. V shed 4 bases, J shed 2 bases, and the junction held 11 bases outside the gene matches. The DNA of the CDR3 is TGTGCCAGCAGCTCGAAGACATGGGGGGGTACCTACAATGAGCAGTTCTTC. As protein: CASSSKTWGGTYNEQFF.

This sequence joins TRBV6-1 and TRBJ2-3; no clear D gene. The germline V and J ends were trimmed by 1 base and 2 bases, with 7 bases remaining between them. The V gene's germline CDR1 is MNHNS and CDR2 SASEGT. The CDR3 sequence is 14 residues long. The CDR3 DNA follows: TGTGCCAGCAGTGAAGGTGCGCTCACAGATACGCAGTATTTT. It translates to CASSEGALTDTQYF.